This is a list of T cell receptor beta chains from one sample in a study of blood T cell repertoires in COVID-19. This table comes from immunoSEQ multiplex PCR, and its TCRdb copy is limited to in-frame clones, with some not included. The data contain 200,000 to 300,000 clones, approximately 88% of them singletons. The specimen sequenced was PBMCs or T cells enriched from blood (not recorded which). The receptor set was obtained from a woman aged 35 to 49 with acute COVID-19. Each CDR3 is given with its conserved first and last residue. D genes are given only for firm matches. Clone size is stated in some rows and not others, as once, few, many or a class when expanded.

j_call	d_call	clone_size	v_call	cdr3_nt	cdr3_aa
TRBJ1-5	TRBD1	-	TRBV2	TGTGCCAGCAGCACGACAGGGGTTGGTTATCAGCCCCAGCATTTT	CASSTTGVGYQPQHF
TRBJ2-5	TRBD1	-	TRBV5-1	TGCGCCAGCAGTGGTACAGGGGGCGGAGAGACCCAGTACTTC	CASSGTGGGETQYF
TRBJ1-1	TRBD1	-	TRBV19	TGTGCCAGTAGTAAAGGTAGACAGGGGAACACTGAAGCTTTCTTT	CASSKGRQGNTEAFF
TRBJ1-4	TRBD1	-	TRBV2	TGTGCCACCAACGAACAGGGGGGTGAAAAACTGTTTTTT	CATNEQGGEKLFF
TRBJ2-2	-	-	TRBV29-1	TGCAGCGTTTATCCGTTTGGACAGTCGAACACCGGGGAGCTGTTTTTT	CSVYPFGQSNTGELFF
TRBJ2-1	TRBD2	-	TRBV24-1	TGTGCCACCAGTGATTTGCTAGCGGGAGAGTCGGAGGAGCAGTTCTTC	CATSDLLAGESEEQFF
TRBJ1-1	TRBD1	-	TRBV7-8	TGTGCCAGCAGCCGAGCGGGACAGGGGGGGACTGAAGCTTTCTTT	CASSRAGQGGTEAFF
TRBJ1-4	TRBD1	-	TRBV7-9	TGTGCCAGCAGCGCCCGACAGGGAGAAAGCTATGAAAAACTGTTTTTT	CASSARQGESYEKLFF
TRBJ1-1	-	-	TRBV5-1	TGCGCCAGCAGCTTCGCGGGAAACACTGAAGCTTTCTTT	CASSFAGNTEAFF
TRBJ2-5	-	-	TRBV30	TGTGCCTGGAGTGTGCAGGGTAGCGAGACCCAGTACTTC	CAWSVQGSETQYF
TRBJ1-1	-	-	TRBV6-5	TGTGCCAGTCGGGCCCCCGGGAGCACTGAAGCTTTCTTT	CASRAPGSTEAFF
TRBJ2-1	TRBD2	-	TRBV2	TGTGCCAGCAGTGAACGTGGTAGCGGGAGCTCCTACAATGAGCAGTTCTTC	CASSERGSGSSYNEQFF
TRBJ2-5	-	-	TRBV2	TGTGCCAGCAGCCTCAGACAAGAGACCCAGTACTTC	CASSLRQETQYF
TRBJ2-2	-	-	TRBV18	TGTGCCAGCTCACCATTTCCCCCAGGGGCCGGCACCGGGGAGCTGTTTTTT	CASSPFPPGAGTGELFF
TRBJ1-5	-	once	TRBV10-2	TGCGCCAGCCGCCTAGCCACCAGCAATCAGCCCCAGCATTTT	CASRLATSNQPQHF
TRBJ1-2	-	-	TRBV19	TGTGCCAGTAGTCCCCTTTACGGGGACAACTCTAACTATGGCTACACCTTC	CASSPLYGDNSNYGYTF
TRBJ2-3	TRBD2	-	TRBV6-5	TGTGCCAGCAGCCTTACTAGCGGGAGTTCAGATACGCAGTATTTT	CASSLTSGSSDTQYF
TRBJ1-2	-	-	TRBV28	TGTGCCAGCAGTTTGGGGTCCAGCAGGGACTATGGCTACACCTTC	CASSLGSSRDYGYTF
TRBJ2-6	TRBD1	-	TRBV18	TGTGCCAGCTCACCACCGGGACAGGGGGGACCCTCTGGGGCCAACGTCCTGACTTTC	CASSPPGQGGPSGANVLTF
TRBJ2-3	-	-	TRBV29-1	TGCAGCGTTGATTCCGGTACAGATACGCAGTATTTT	CSVDSGTDTQYF
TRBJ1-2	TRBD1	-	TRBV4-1	TGCGCCAGCAGCCAAGGGACAGGGGAAAACTATGGCTACACCTTC	CASSQGTGENYGYTF
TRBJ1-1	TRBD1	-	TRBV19	TGTGCCAGTAGTATGGGGACAGGGGGCGTCGGTAGCACTGAAGCTTTCTTT	CASSMGTGGVGSTEAFF
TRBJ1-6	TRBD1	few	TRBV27	TGTGCCAGCAGTTTTACAGGGGATTCACCCCTCCACTTT	CASSFTGDSPLHF
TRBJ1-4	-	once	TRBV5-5	TGTGCCAGCAGCTTGGAGGTACAGGAGAATGAAAAACTGTTTTTT	CASSLEVQENEKLFF
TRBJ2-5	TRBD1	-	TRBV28	TGTGCCAGCAGTTTAAGGCCAGGGGGACAAGAGACCCAGTACTTC	CASSLRPGGQETQYF
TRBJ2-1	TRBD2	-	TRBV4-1	TGCGCCAGCAGCCAAGAGACTAGCGGACCTTACAATGAGCAGTTCTTC	CASSQETSGPYNEQFF
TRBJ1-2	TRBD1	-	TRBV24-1	TGTGCCACCAGTGATACCCGACAGGGGGACTATGGCTACACCTTC	CATSDTRQGDYGYTF
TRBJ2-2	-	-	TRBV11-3	TGTGCCAGCAGCTTAGATACAGGAGACACCGGGGAGCTGTTTTTT	CASSLDTGDTGELFF
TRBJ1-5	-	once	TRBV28	TGTGCCAGCACCTCACGTGGTGGCAGCAATCAGCCCCAGCATTTT	CASTSRGGSNQPQHF
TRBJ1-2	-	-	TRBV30	TGTGCCTGGAGTGCCGGCTATGGCTACACCTTC	CAWSAGYGYTF
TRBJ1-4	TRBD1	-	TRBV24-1	TGTGCCACCAGTGCCACACAGGGGGCCGGTGAAAAACTGTTTTTT	CATSATQGAGEKLFF
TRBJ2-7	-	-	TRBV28	TGTGCCAGCAGTTTTTCACTCCACTACGAGCAGTACTTC	CASSFSLHYEQYF
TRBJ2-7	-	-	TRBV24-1	TGTGCCACCAGTGATTTGCAAGGAGGACACGAGCAGTACTTC	CATSDLQGGHEQYF
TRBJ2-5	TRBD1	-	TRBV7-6	TGTGCCAGCAGCTCCCGTGGACAGGCACAAGAGACCCAGTACTTC	CASSSRGQAQETQYF
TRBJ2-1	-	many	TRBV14	TGTGCCAGCAGCCGAGAGCGGCACAATGAGCAGTTCTTC	CASSRERHNEQFF
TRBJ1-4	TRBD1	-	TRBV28	TGTGCCAGCAGTTCCCCCCCGGGACAGGGGGGCAATGAAAAACTGTTTTTT	CASSSPPGQGGNEKLFF
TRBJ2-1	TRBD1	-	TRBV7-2	TGTGCCAGCAGCCCCCAAAGGACAGGGCGTTACAATGAGCAGTTCTTC	CASSPQRTGRYNEQFF
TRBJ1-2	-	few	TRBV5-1	TGCGCCAGCAGCTTGGGAGGGGGTGGCTACACCTTC	CASSLGGGGYTF
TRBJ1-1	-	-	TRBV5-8	TGTGCCAGCAGCCGGAGGCGGGGTTACGGCGCTTTCTTT	CASSRRRGYGAFF
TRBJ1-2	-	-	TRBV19	TGTGCCAGTATCGGGCCAGGGAAAAGTTATGGCTACACCTTC	CASIGPGKSYGYTF
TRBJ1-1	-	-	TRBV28	TGTGCCGCCCTTGGGCCTGAAGCTTTCTTT	CAALGPEAFF
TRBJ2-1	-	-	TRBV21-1	TGTGCCAGCAGCAAAGTAGAGGAGGCGGGAGGCCGGTTCTTC	CASSKVEEAGGRFF
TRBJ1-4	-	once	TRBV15	TGTGCCACCAGCAGGGACTTACTTAATGAAAAACTGTTTTTT	CATSRDLLNEKLFF
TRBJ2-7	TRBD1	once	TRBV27	TGTGCCAGCAGTCTAGGACAGGGTTCGTACGAGCAGTACTTC	CASSLGQGSYEQYF
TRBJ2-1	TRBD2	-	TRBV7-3	TGTGCCAGCAGCTCGGGACTAGCGGGGTCTTCCAATGAGCAGTTCTTC	CASSSGLAGSSNEQFF
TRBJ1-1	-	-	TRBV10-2	TGCGCCAGCAGCGTGAGGGTGTCGAACACTGAAGCTTTCTTT	CASSVRVSNTEAFF
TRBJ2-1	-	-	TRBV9	TGTGCCAGCAGCGTAGGTAGCCCGTGGGAGGAGCAGTTCTTC	CASSVGSPWEEQFF
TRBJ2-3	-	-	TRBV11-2	TGTGCCAGCAGCTTTTCCCCAGGGGCAACGGGCCCCACAGATACGCAGTATTTT	CASSFSPGATGPTDTQYF
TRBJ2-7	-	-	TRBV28	TGTGCCAGCAGTGAGCTTTCCTACGAGCAGTACTTC	CASSELSYEQYF
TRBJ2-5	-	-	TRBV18	TGTGCCAGCTCAGCACAGCCTCAAGAGACCCAGTACTTC	CASSAQPQETQYF
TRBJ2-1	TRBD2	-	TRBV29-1	TGCAGCGTTGCCCCAAGACTAGCGGGTCAGTTGGGGCCAGTCTTC	CSVAPRLAGQLGPVF
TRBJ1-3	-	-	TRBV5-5	TGTGCCAGCAGCCTTGGCAGCTCTGGAAACACCATATATTTT	CASSLGSSGNTIYF
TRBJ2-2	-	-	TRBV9	TGTGCCAGCAGCGTAGAGACGGGGACCAACCTCAGGCCTGGGGGGACTCGCTACACCGGGGAGCTGTTTTTT	CASSVETGTNLRPGGTRYTGELFF
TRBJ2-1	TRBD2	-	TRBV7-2	TGTGCCAGCAGCTCCCGGACTAGCGGGATGTACAATGAGCAGTTCTTC	CASSSRTSGMYNEQFF
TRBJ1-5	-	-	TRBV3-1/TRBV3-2	TGTGCCAGCAGCCAAGGTGACAGCCAGCCCCAGCATTTT	CASSQGDSQPQHF
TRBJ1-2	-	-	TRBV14	TGTGCCAGCAGCCAATTTCCACTACCTGACTATGGCTACACCTTC	CASSQFPLPDYGYTF
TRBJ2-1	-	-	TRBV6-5	TGTGCCAGCAGTTACACGAAGCCTCACAATGAGCAGTTCTTC	CASSYTKPHNEQFF